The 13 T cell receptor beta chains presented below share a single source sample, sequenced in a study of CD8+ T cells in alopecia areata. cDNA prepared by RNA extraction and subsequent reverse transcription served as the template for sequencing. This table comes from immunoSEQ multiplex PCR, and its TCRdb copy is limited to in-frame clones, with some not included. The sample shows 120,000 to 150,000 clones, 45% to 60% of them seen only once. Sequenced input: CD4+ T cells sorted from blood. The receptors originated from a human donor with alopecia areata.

CDR3 coding DNA: TGCGCCAGCAGCTTGGGGACGTCTTTCAGCTACGAGCAGTACTTC. This translates into CASSLGTSFSYEQYF. V gene TRBV5-1 combines with J gene TRBJ2-7, with D unclear. Looked up from germline, CDR1 is SGHRS and CDR2 is YFSETQ. This CDR3 comprises 15 residues. Trimming stripped 0 bases from V and 3 bases from J, with 13 bases between.

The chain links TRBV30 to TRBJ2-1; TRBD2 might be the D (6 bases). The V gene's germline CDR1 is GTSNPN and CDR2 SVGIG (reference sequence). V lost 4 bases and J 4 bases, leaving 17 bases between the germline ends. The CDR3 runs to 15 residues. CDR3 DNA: TGTGCCTGGACCTTCTGGGACGCGGGATACAATGAGCAGTTCTTC. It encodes CAWTFWDAGYNEQFF.

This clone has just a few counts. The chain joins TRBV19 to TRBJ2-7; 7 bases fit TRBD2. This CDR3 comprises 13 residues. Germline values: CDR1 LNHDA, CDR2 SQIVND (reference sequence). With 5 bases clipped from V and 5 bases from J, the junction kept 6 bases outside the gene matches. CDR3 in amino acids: CASSAGDRNEQYF. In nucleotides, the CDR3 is TGTGCCAGTAGTGCGGGAGATCGGAACGAGCAGTACTTC.

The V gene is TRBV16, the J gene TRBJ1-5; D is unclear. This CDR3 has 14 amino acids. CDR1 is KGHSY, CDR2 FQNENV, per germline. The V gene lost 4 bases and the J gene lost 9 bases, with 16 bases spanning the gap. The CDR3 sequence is CASSRDGPGPPQHF. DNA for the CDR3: TGTGCCAGCAGCCGAGATGGCCCAGGACCGCCCCAGCATTTT.

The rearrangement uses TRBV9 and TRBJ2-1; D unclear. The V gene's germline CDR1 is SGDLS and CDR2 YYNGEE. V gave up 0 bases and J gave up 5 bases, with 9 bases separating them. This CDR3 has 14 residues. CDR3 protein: CASSVVGSDNEQFF. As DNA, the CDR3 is TGTGCCAGCAGCGTAGTCGGGTCCGACAATGAGCAGTTCTTC.

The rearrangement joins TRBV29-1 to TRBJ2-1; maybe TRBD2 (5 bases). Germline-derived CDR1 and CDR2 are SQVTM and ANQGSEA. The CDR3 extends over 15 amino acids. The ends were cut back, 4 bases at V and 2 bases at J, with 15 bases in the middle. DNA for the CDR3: TGCAGCGTTGGAGCTAGCCGTGAGACCTACAATGAGCAGTTCTTC. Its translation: CSVGASRETYNEQFF.

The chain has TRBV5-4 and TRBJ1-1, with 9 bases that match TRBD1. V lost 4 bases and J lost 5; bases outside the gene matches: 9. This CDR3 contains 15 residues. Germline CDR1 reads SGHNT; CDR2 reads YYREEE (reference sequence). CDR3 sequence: CASSAGTGRGTEAFF. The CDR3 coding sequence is TGTGCCAGCAGCGCCGGGACAGGGAGAGGGACTGAAGCTTTCTTT.

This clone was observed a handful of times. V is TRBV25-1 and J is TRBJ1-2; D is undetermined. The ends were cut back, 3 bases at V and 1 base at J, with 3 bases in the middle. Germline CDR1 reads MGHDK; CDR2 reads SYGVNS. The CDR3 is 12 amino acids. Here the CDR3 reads CASSDHNYGYTF. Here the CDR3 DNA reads TGTGCCAGCAGTGATCATAACTATGGCTACACCTTC.

Here the CDR3 reads CASSVRAGNTGELFF. The CDR3 nucleotides are TGTGCCAGCAGCGTAAGGGCAGGGAACACCGGGGAGCTGTTTTTT. This chain joins TRBV9 and TRBJ2-2; no reliable D call. Germline-derived CDR1 and CDR2 are SGDLS and YYNGEE. V gave up 1 base and J gave up 1 base, with 8 bases separating them. This CDR3 contains 15 residues. The full variable domain, in which reference TRBV9 and TRBJ2-2 provide the parts outside the CDR3, is DSGVTQTPKHLITATGQRVTLRCSPRSGDLSVYWYQQSLDQGLQFLIQYYNGEERAKGNILERFSAQQFPDLHSELNLSSLELGDSALYFCASSVRAGNTGELFFGEGSRLTVL.

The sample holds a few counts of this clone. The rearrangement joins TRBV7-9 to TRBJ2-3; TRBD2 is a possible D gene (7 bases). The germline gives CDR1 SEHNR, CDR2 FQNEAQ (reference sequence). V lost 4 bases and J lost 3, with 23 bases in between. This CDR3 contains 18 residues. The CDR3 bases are TGTGCCAGCAGCTCCAGCGGACGGGGGGCGCGTTTAACAGATACGCAGTATTTT. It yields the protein CASSSSGRGARLTDTQYF.

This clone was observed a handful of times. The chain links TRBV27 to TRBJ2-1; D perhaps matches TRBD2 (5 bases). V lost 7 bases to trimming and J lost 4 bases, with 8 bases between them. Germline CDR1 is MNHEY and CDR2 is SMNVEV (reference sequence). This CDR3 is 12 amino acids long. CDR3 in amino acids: CASTTRYNEQFF. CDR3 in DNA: TGTGCCAGCACAACTAGATACAATGAGCAGTTCTTC.

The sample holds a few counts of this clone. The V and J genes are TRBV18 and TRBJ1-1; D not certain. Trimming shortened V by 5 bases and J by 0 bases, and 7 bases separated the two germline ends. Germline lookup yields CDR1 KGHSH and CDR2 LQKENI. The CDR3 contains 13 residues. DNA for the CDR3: TGTGCCAGCTCAGCGGGTATGAACACTGAAGCTTTCTTT. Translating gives CASSAGMNTEAFF. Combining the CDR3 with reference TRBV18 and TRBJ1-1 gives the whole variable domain NAGVMQNPRHLVRRRGQEARLRCSPMKGHSHVYWYRQLPEEGLKFMVYLQKENIIDESGMPKERFSAEFPKEGPSILRIQQVVRGDSAAYFCASSAGMNTEAFFGQGTRLTVV.

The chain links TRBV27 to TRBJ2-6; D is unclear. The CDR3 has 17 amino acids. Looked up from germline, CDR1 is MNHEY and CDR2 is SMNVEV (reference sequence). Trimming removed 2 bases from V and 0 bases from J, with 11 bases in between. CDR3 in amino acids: CASSLVLSLSGANVLTF. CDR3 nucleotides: TGTGCCAGCAGTTTAGTGCTCAGTCTCTCTGGGGCCAACGTCCTGACTTTC. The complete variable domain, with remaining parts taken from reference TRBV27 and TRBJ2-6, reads EAQVTQNPRYLITVTGKKLTVTCSQNMNHEYMSWYRQDPGLGLRQIYYSMNVEVTDKGDVPEGYKVSRKEKRNFPLILESPSPNQTSLYFCASSLVLSLSGANVLTFGAGSRLTVL.